This is a list of T cell receptor beta chains from one sample in a study of identical twins. Using its own MiXCR run on the 5' RACE reads, TCRdb lists one record per CDR3 protein. The sample has fewer than 500,000 distinct CDR3 sequences, 20% to 25% seen once. The sample was also linked to a second study, of T cells expressing NK-cell markers.

The sequenced sample consisted of CD4+ T cells sorted from blood. These receptors were obtained from a woman aged 18-30 years in good health. CDR3s include the opening cysteine and the closing phenylalanine or tryptophan. D genes are given only for firm matches.

V gene	D gene	J gene	CDR3 protein
TRBV9	TRBD1	TRBJ2-6	CASSVGDRRSGANVLTF
TRBV7-9	.	TRBJ2-7	CASSLVAFPHTYEQYF
TRBV5-1	.	TRBJ2-3	CASSSGTGVADTQYF
TRBV10-3	.	TRBJ1-1	CAIKGGGNTEAFF
TRBV6-2/TRBV6-3	TRBD2	TRBJ2-1	CASSYSYSGIGNEQFF
TRBV5-1	.	TRBJ2-2	CASSLELSGELFF
TRBV5-1	TRBD1	TRBJ1-1	CASSRQGEFAEAFF
TRBV5-1	.	TRBJ2-6	CASSLGRYSGANVLTF
TRBV7-2	.	TRBJ2-7	CASRRNGQSYEQYF
TRBV6-5	.	TRBJ2-2	CASTNLAGELFF
TRBV14	.	TRBJ2-6	CASSPHPGRAFSGANVLTF
TRBV5-6	.	TRBJ1-2	CASSLARKGNYGYTF
TRBV6-6	.	TRBJ1-1	CASSYRTDTEAFF
TRBV29-1	.	TRBJ1-2	CSAGEYYGYTF
TRBV3-1	.	TRBJ2-6	CASSRAISDGANVLTF
TRBV20-1	TRBD2	TRBJ2-4	CSARDVAGVQAKNIQYF
TRBV2	.	TRBJ2-7	CASKTGAYEQYF
TRBV20-1	.	TRBJ2-1	CSARSDYPQFF
TRBV5-1	TRBD2	TRBJ2-3	CASSSTSGGPDTQYF
TRBV20-1	.	TRBJ2-3	CSPGGTDTQYF
TRBV6-1	TRBD1	TRBJ1-2	CATHGRGSGGYTF
TRBV20-1	TRBD2	TRBJ2-1	CSARPGLASDEQFF
TRBV9	.	TRBJ2-1	CASSPPLYGNEQFF
TRBV12-5	.	TRBJ2-3	CASGLVPDGKPATDTQYF
TRBV5-1	.	TRBJ1-2	CASSLEKGGYTF
TRBV10-3	TRBD1	TRBJ2-1	CAISESDRGTYNEQFF
TRBV10-2	TRBD2	TRBJ2-7	CASGTSPIEQYF
TRBV7-9	TRBD2	TRBJ2-3	CASSFVSGTQTDTQYF
TRBV20-1	TRBD1	TRBJ2-3	CSAGGTGAGDTQYF
TRBV6-5	.	TRBJ2-4	CASSLGPGRSKNIQYF
TRBV5-1	TRBD2	TRBJ2-3	CASSLDGRGGNTQYF